This is a list of T cell receptor beta chains from one sample in a study of early T cells in non-severe SARS-CoV-2 infection. One entry per CDR3 protein results from TCRdb running MiXCR on the 5' RACE reads. The repertoire holds 100,000 to 150,000 distinct CDR3 sequences, with about 15% as singletons. The sequenced material came from whole blood. These receptors came from an adult who was a healthcare worker with PCR-confirmed SARS-CoV-2 infection or an uninfected control (not recorded which). Both conserved end residues are part of each CDR3. A D gene is named only where the DNA matches it firmly. Some rows mark clone size as missing; the rest say once, few, many or name a class of expanded clone.

d_call j_call v_call clone_size cdr3_nt cdr3_aa
NA TRBJ2-2 TRBV5-4 NA TGTGCCAGCAGCCCCAGGACAGCGGACAACACCGGGGAGCTGTTTTTT CASSPRTADNTGELFF
TRBD1 TRBJ1-5 TRBV6-6 few TGTGCCAGCAGTAGCCGGGACAGGGGTAGGCAGCCCCAGCATTTT CASSSRDRGRQPQHF
NA TRBJ2-5 TRBV23-1 few TGCGCCAGCCATCATCCTAAGGAGACCCAGTACTTC CASHHPKETQYF
NA TRBJ1-1 TRBV11-2 few TGTGCCAGCAGCTTCCGTCCGGGGAACACTGAAGCTTTCTTT CASSFRPGNTEAFF
NA TRBJ1-2 TRBV24-1 few TGTGCCACCAGTGCAGGGGCTGGTTATGGCTACACCTTC CATSAGAGYGYTF
NA TRBJ1-5 TRBV7-8 few TGTGCCAGCAGCCGCGGGACTCCCACCCAACAGCCCCAGCATTTT CASSRGTPTQQPQHF
NA TRBJ1-6 TRBV13 few TGTGCCAGCCATCTCAGGGCGGGAAGCTCCTATAATTCACCCCTCCACTTT CASHLRAGSSYNSPLHF
NA TRBJ1-1 TRBV20-1 few TGCAGTGCCAAACCGGGGTGGAGGATTGACAACACTGAAGCTTTCTTT CSAKPGWRIDNTEAFF
NA TRBJ1-5 TRBV29-1 few TGCAGCGTTGCGGTGAACCAAAATCAGCCCCAGCATTTT CSVAVNQNQPQHF
NA TRBJ1-2 TRBV19 NA TGTGCCAGTCAAAGACGGGACGGTAACTATGGCTACACCTTC CASQRRDGNYGYTF
NA TRBJ2-7 TRBV18 few TGTGCCAGCTCACCAAGCGAGACCGAGCAGTACTTC CASSPSETEQYF
TRBD1 TRBJ2-2 TRBV12-3/TRBV12-4 NA TGTGCCAGCAGGACAGGGATGAACACCGGGGAGCTGTTTTTT CASRTGMNTGELFF
NA TRBJ2-3 TRBV5-1 NA TGCGCCAGCAGGGACGGGGGGCTGGTTGGCACAGATACGCAGTATTTT CASRDGGLVGTDTQYF
NA TRBJ2-2 TRBV5-1 few TGCGCCAGCAGCTTGGTTCAGGGGTCCCGGGAGCTGTTTTTT CASSLVQGSRELFF
NA TRBJ1-6 TRBV7-9 many TGTGCCAGCAGCCCCGGGACGCTGCGAGGTAGCTCCTATAATTCACCCCTCCACTTT CASSPGTLRGSSYNSPLHF
TRBD2 TRBJ2-7 TRBV9 NA TGTGCCAGCAGCGTAGGCTCTAGCGGGACCTCCTACGAGCAGTACTTC CASSVGSSGTSYEQYF
NA TRBJ2-3 TRBV9 many TGTGCCAGCAGCGTAGAGGGTTATACGCAGTATTTT CASSVEGYTQYF
NA TRBJ1-3 TRBV27 NA TGTGCCAGCAGTTTATCGGGAGGGGTGGAAGGAAACACCATATATTTT CASSLSGGVEGNTIYF
NA TRBJ2-3 TRBV19 few TGTGCCAGTAGTATACAGAACACAGATACGCAGTATTTT CASSIQNTDTQYF
TRBD1 TRBJ1-5 TRBV6-1 NA TGTGCCAGCAGCCTAGTGGGGACAGGGGGCTCGGATTTT CASSLVGTGGSDF
NA TRBJ1-1 TRBV3-1 NA TGTGCCAGCAGCCAAGTTCGGTACACTGAAGCTTTCTTT CASSQVRYTEAFF
NA TRBJ2-2 TRBV9 NA TGTGCCAGCAGCGTACAGGGAAGAAACACCGGGGAGCTGTTTTTT CASSVQGRNTGELFF
NA TRBJ2-3 TRBV9 NA TGTGCCAGCAGCTCCCGACTGGCAGATACGCAGTATTTT CASSSRLADTQYF
TRBD1 TRBJ1-4 TRBV13 few TGTGCCAGCAGCCTGGGACAGGGGAATGAAAAACTGTTTTTT CASSLGQGNEKLFF